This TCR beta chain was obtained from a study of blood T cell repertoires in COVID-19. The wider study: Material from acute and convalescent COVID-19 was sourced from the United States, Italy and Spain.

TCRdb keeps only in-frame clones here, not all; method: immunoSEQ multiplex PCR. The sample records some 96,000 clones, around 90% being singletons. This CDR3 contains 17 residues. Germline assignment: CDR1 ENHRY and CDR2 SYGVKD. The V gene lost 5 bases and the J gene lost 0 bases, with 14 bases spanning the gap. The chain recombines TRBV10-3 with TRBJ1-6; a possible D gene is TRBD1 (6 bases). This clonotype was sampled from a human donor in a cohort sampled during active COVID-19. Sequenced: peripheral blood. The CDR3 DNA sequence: TGTGCCATCAGTCTGGGGGCCATAGACTCCTATAATTCACCCCTCCACTTT. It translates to CAISLGAIDSYNSPLHF.